This T cell receptor (beta chain) was documented in a study of cytotoxic CD8 clonotypes in ibrutinib-treated CLL. Germline values: CDR1 SEHNR, CDR2 FQNEAQ (reference sequence). The V end lost 0 bases, the J end lost 5 bases, and 8 bases lay between the germline ends. This CDR3 has 14 amino acids. Sequenced by immunoSEQ multiplex PCR; TCRdb stores in-frame clones only, minus some. The sample holds 45,000 to 55,000 clones; around 53% are singletons and the top ten take about 33%. The sequence was collected from a human donor with chronic lymphocytic leukemia. The sample here was PBMCs, taken after 12 months of ibrutinib treatment. The chain couples TRBV7-9 to TRBJ1-5; D not certain. The CDR3 loop is CASSLASGYQPQHF. The CDR3 nucleotides read TGTGCCAGCAGCTTAGCGTCAGGCTATCAGCCCCAGCATTTT. Supplemented by reference TRBV7-9 and TRBJ1-5, the full variable domain reads DTGVSQNPRHKITKRGQNVTFRCDPISEHNRLYWYRQTLGQGPEFLTYFQNEAQLEKSRLLSDRFSAERPKGSFSTLEIQRTEQGDSAMYLCASSLASGYQPQHFGDGTRLSIL.